This section outlines one T cell receptor (beta chain) sequence together with its context. It has no known antigen specificity. Base qualities are not recorded, but no much larger clone differs from it by a single base. This sample stems from a study of blood T cell repertoires in COVID-19 (dated by TCRdb to about 2020). Turning to the overall study: The collaborator samples originated in the United States, Italy and Spain and spanned the acute and convalescent phases of COVID-19. The prospective study material was composed of cDNA or gDNA derived from T cells, B-cell-depleted T cells, or PBMCs. The dataset comprised deeply sampled blood TCRbeta repertoires from subjects exposed to, actively infected with, or recovered from COVID-19. A freely available public database, intended as a resource for researchers studying the immune response to SARS-CoV-2, is where the repertoires were released. The samples were drawn from two sources: the first 160 participants of the ongoing ImmuneRACE study, and 1,254 subjects contributed by 6 global collaborators. Sample metadata almost always included a de-identified subject ID, COVID-19 status, age in years and sex. Where HLA class I and class II types were available, the types were taken from metadata supplied by the sample provider, not from assay-based typing. Points the paper makes about the study in general: How much clinical and demographic metadata was included differed by source and by participant, and the metadata was provided uncurated.

Collaborating institutions collected whole blood in K2EDTA tubes following their own protocols. For TCRbeta analysis, collaborators shipped samples in one of three forms: frozen whole blood, isolated PBMCs, or DNA extracted from either of those sample types. The immunoSEQ Assay, a bias-controlled multiplex PCR, was used to amplify TCRbeta CDR3 regions from genomic DNA. As for how the authors treated the data: The number of nucleated cells in each sample was estimated from the amplification of reference gene primers within the assay. Sequence reads were collapsed and filtered to measure the absolute abundance of every unique TCRbeta CDR3 rearrangement. For each sample, productive Simpson clonality was calculated by taking the square root of Simpson's diversity index across productive rearrangements. Imported from immuneACCESS, the table was reduced by TCRdb to in-frame sequences with V and J called. These copies leave out some clones; in studies compared against another copy, an unresolved V gene accounts for under half, and the cause of the remainder is not known. V and J calls and clone size follow that table, whereas D and trimming were derived from the DNA. The sample table holds hundreds of thousands of clones, of which approximately 90% were seen once. Around 4.5% of the sample comes from the top ten.

Relative to germline, V is 5 bases shorter and J is 8 bases shorter, with 12 bases between their ends. The CDR3 spans 12 residues, from the cysteine through the phenylalanine. Solely the CDR3 DNA is kept, with 36 bases framed from the first base. Taken from the germline V gene, the CDR1 and CDR2 loops are SQVTM and ANQGSEA. The sequenced sample was peripheral blood. The chain links TRBV29-1 with TRBJ1-4; D gene: possibly TRBD1, on 6 matching bases. The sequence derives from a woman aged 25 to 45 with acute or convalescent COVID-19. The CDR3 here reads CSVSKDREKLFF. In nucleotides, the sequence is TGCAGCGTTTCCAAAGACAGGGAAAAACTGTTTTTT.